This T cell receptor (beta chain) was recovered during a study of Ad26.COV2.S vaccination and SARS-CoV-2 variants. Study results and limitations: Placebo recipients and vaccine recipients were similar in non-spike TCR breadth.

This clone was recorded a few times. The antigen is not known. The CDR3 consists of 13 residues. With V trimmed by 7 bases and J by 6 bases, 6 bases remained unmatched. Germline V gives CDR1 SEHNR, CDR2 FQNEAQ (reference sequence). Clones were sequenced by immunoSEQ multiplex PCR, and TCRdb holds only the in-frame ones, with some missing. This table has around 240,000 clones, 88% appearing once. Treatment in this sample: some 19 received Ad26.COV2.S at low or high dose, single or two shots; 5 received placebo; per-sample allocation not given. Day 63 following the first vaccine or placebo injection was when the samples were taken.

The sequenced sample was peripheral blood, obtained in a trial of Ad26.COV2.S vaccine versus placebo. The rearrangement links TRBV7-9 to TRBJ1-2; 9 bases fit TRBD1. The TCR sequence derives from a person between 18 and 65 years old who received the Ad26.COV2.S COVID-19 vaccine or a placebo. DNA for the CDR3: TGTGCCAGCACCTCACAGGGGGCTGATGGCTACACCTTC. This sequence encodes CASTSQGADGYTF.